This T cell receptor beta chain appears in the sequencing data of a study of memory CD4+ T cells and cytomegalovirus serostatus. Study information: Healthy Belgian adult donors included several CMV-positive and some 24 CMV-negative people.

Assay used: immunoSEQ multiplex PCR; TCRdb lists only in-frame clones, some missing. The sample holds fewer than 90,000 clones; around four fifths are singletons and the top ten take just over 2.5%. This CDR3 spans 11 amino acids. The V gene's germline CDR1 is SNHLY and CDR2 FYNNEI. The V gene lost 4 bases and the J gene lost 5 bases, with 5 bases spanning the gap. The sample holds a few counts of this clone. Single viable CD3+CD4+CD8-CD45RO+ cells were sorted as the memory CD4+ T cells. Material: memory CD4+ T cells from blood. This sequence originates from an adult in good health and CMV-seropositive. V gene TRBV2 combines with J gene TRBJ1-1; D not certain. CDR3 sequence reads: CASSAQTEAFF. The CDR3 bases are TGTGCCAGCAGTGCACAGACTGAAGCTTTCTTT.